These T cell receptor beta chains were read from a single sample in a study of T cell responses to AZD1222 COVID-19 vaccine. Assay: immunoSEQ multiplex PCR; the TCRdb copy retains only in-frame clones and omits some. There are roughly 120,000 clones in the sample; around 83% occur only once, and around 10% lies in the top ten. The material sequenced was peripheral blood, taken on day 0 of AZD1222 vaccination. These receptors all come from an adult in good health. Both conserved end residues are part of each CDR3. D genes are given only for firm matches. The size of a clone is reported for some rows only, either as once, few or many, or as a class for expanded clones.

j_call clone_size v_call d_call cdr3_aa cdr3_nt
TRBJ2-2 - TRBV7-3 - CASSLIRSGELFF TGTGCCAGCAGCTTAATACGGAGCGGGGAGCTGTTTTTT
TRBJ2-7 - TRBV19 TRBD1 CASSWGTGHYEQYF TGTGCCAGTAGCTGGGGGACAGGGCACTACGAGCAGTACTTC
TRBJ2-7 - TRBV6-4 - CASSEVERAKQYF TGTGCCAGCAGTGAAGTAGAGAGGGCCAAGCAGTACTTC
TRBJ1-6 - TRBV10-3 - CAISGTDDNSPLHF TGTGCCATCAGTGGGACCGATGATAATTCACCCCTCCACTTT
TRBJ2-4 - TRBV7-2 TRBD1 CASSPRSGTGGLAKNIQYF TGTGCCAGCAGCCCACGATCCGGGACAGGGGGTTTGGCCAAAAACATTCAGTACTTC
TRBJ2-3 - TRBV7-3 - CASSFGLLSTDTQYF TGTGCCAGCAGCTTTGGGCTACTAAGCACAGATACGCAGTATTTT
TRBJ2-1 - TRBV6-1 TRBD1 CASSERQGVQQFF TGTGCCAGCAGTGAACGGCAGGGGGTTCAGCAGTTCTTC
TRBJ2-7 - TRBV6-2/TRBV6-3 TRBD1 CASSYPGTGGDEQYF TGTGCCAGCAGTTACCCCGGGACAGGGGGCGACGAGCAGTACTTC
TRBJ1-2 - TRBV7-9 - CASSPKLQGNYGYTF TGTGCCAGCAGCCCAAAACTACAGGGAAACTATGGCTACACCTTC
TRBJ1-1 - TRBV19 - CASSRVGGVDTTEAFF TGTGCCAGTAGTAGAGTCGGGGGGGTCGATACCACTGAAGCTTTCTTT
TRBJ1-1 - TRBV7-2 - CASSLVTGTTEAFF TGTGCCAGCAGCTTAGTTACAGGGACCACTGAAGCTTTCTTT
TRBJ1-6 - TRBV27 TRBD1 CASTGQDNSPLHF TGTGCCAGCACGGGACAGGATAATTCACCCCTCCACTTT
TRBJ1-6 - TRBV19 - CASSHGGGSPLHF TGTGCCAGTAGTCACGGTGGAGGATCACCCCTCCACTTT
TRBJ1-2 once TRBV12-5 TRBD1 CASGLTGGNYGYTF TGTGCTAGTGGTTTAACAGGGGGTAACTATGGCTACACCTTC
TRBJ2-2 - TRBV27 - CASRGAGVGTGELFF TGTGCCAGCAGGGGGGCGGGAGTGGGGACCGGGGAGCTGTTTTTT
TRBJ1-4 - TRBV5-1 - CASSLTLGPTNEKLFF TGCGCCAGCAGCTTAACCCTTGGGCCAACTAATGAAAAACTGTTTTTT